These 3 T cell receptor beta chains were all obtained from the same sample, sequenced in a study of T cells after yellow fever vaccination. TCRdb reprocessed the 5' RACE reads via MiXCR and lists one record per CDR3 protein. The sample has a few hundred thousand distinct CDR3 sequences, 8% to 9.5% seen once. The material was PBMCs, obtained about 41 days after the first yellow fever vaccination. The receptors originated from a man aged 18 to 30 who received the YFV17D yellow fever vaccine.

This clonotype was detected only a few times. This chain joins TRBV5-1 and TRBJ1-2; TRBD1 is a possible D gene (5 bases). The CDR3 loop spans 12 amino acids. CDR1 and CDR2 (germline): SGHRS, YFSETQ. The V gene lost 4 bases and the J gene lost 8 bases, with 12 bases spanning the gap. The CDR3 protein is CASSPGDGGYTF. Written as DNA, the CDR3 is TGCGCCAGCAGCCCCGGGGACGGCGGCTACACCTTC.

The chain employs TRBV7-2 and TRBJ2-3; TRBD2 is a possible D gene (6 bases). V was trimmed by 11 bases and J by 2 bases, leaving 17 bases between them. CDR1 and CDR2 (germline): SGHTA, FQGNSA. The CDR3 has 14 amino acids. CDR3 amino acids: CAASGASVTDTQYF. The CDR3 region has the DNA TGTGCCGCCAGCGGTGCTAGCGTCACAGATACGCAGTATTTT.

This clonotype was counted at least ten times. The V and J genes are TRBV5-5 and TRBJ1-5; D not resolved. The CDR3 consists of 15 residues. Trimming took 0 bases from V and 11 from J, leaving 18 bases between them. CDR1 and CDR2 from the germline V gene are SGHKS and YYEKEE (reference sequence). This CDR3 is CASSLESGELLSQHF. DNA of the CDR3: TGTGCCAGCAGCTTGGAGTCGGGTGAGCTCCTTTCCCAGCATTTT.